This T cell receptor beta chain came from a study of radiotherapy plus CTLA-4 blockade in lung cancer. This clone was detected once. CDR1 and CDR2 (germline): SGHVS, FQNEAQ. V was shortened by 2 bases and J by 3 bases, with 8 bases between the two germline ends. This CDR3 is 14 amino acids long. TCRdb's table, derived via immunoSEQ multiplex PCR, lists solely in-frame clones and lacks some. This sample has around 45,000 clones; 73% occur once, and the top ten carry about 3.8%. The origin of this receptor is a human donor with non-small cell lung cancer who had a complete response to radiotherapy plus ipilimumab. Sequenced material: peripheral blood, taken from a patient treated with radiotherapy plus ipilimumab. The chain joins TRBV7-8 to TRBJ1-5, with no clear D. CDR3 in DNA: TGTGCCAGCAGCTTATGGTTAGACAATCAGCCCCAGCATTTT. Protein: CASSLWLDNQPQHF.